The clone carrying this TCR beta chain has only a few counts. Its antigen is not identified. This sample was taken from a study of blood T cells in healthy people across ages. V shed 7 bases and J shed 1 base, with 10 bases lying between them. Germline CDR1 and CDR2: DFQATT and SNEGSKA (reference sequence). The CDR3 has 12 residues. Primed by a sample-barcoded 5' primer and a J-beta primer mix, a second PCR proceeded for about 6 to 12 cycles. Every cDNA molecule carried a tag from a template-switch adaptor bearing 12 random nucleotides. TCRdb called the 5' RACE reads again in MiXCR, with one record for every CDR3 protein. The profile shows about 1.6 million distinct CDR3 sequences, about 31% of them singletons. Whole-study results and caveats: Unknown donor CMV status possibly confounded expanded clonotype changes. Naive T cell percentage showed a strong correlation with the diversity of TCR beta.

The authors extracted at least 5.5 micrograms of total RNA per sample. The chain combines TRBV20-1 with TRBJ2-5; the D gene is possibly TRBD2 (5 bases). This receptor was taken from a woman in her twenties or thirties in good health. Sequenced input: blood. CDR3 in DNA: TGCAGTGTTGCAGGAGGCCAAGAGACCCAGTACTTC. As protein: CSVAGGQETQYF.